This T cell receptor (beta chain) was profiled in a study of blood T cell repertoires in COVID-19. The wider study: Some COVID-19 samples were acute and others convalescent; all came from the United States, Italy and Spain.

Source study methods: Using reference gene primer amplification, nucleated cell counts were estimated. Here immunoSEQ multiplex PCR was the method, and the copy in TCRdb shows in-frame clones only, minus some. That table supplies the V and J calls and clone size; D and trimming were determined from the DNA. Of around 160,000 clones in the sample, more than 70% were seen once. Trimming removed 2 bases from V and 5 bases from J, with 10 bases in between. CDR1 is LGHDT and CDR2 is YNNKEL in the germline V gene (reference sequence). The CDR3 is made up of 14 amino acids. The receptor was isolated from a man in his 60s with active or convalescent COVID-19. The chain uses TRBV3-1 (or the pseudogene TRBV3-2) and TRBJ2-1, with D uncertain. Sequencing was performed on peripheral blood. The CDR3 sequence: CASSQLGQNNEQFF. The CDR3 nucleotides are TGTGCCAGCAGCCAACTTGGGCAGAACAATGAGCAGTTCTTC.